The rows below give T cell receptor beta chains drawn from one sample of a study of blood T cell repertoires in COVID-19. This table comes from immunoSEQ multiplex PCR, and its TCRdb copy is limited to in-frame clones, with some not included. This table has about 490,000 clones, approximately 85% appearing once. The sample was peripheral blood. Receptor source: a human donor in a cohort sampled during active COVID-19. The CDR3 runs from the conserved cysteine through the conserved F or W. The order of the fields is J gene, clone size, V gene, D gene, CDR3 protein, CDR3 DNA. A D gene is named only where the DNA matches it firmly. The listing skips clone size in some rows; elsewhere it reads once, few, many or a size class.

j_call: TRBJ2-2; clone_size: -; v_call: TRBV7-2; d_call: TRBD2; cdr3_aa: CASSLLAGETGELFF; cdr3_nt: TGTGCCAGCAGCTTACTAGCGGGAGAAACCGGGGAGCTGTTTTTT
j_call: TRBJ1-2; clone_size: -; v_call: TRBV29-1; d_call: TRBD1; cdr3_aa: CSVDDRVNYGYTF; cdr3_nt: TGCAGCGTTGATGACAGGGTGAACTATGGCTACACCTTC
j_call: TRBJ2-7; clone_size: -; v_call: TRBV19; d_call: TRBD2; cdr3_aa: CASSITAAGVEYEQYF; cdr3_nt: TGTGCCAGTAGTATAACGGCTGCGGGAGTGGAGTACGAGCAGTACTTC
j_call: TRBJ2-5; clone_size: -; v_call: TRBV18; d_call: TRBD2; cdr3_aa: CASSNLELAGVETQYF; cdr3_nt: TGTGCCAGCTCCAACTTGGAGCTAGCGGGTGTTGAGACCCAGTACTTC
j_call: TRBJ2-1; clone_size: -; v_call: TRBV7-9; d_call: -; cdr3_aa: CASSLAGLGGSEQFF; cdr3_nt: TGTGCCAGCAGCCTCGCCGGACTAGGGGGGTCTGAGCAGTTCTTC
j_call: TRBJ1-1; clone_size: -; v_call: TRBV7-8; d_call: TRBD1; cdr3_aa: CASSGQTGGLNTEAFF; cdr3_nt: TGTGCCAGCAGCGGGCAGACAGGGGGCTTGAACACTGAAGCTTTCTTT
j_call: TRBJ2-7; clone_size: -; v_call: TRBV4-2; d_call: TRBD2; cdr3_aa: CASSQVFAGGPGEQYF; cdr3_nt: TGTGCCAGCAGCCAAGTGTTCGCGGGAGGTCCCGGCGAGCAGTACTTC
j_call: TRBJ2-3; clone_size: -; v_call: TRBV19; d_call: -; cdr3_aa: CASINRGGGSTDTQYF; cdr3_nt: TGTGCCAGTATAAATCGAGGGGGAGGGAGCACAGATACGCAGTATTTT
j_call: TRBJ1-2; clone_size: -; v_call: TRBV28; d_call: TRBD1; cdr3_aa: CASRDSVGTGLYNGYTF; cdr3_nt: TGTGCCAGCCGAGACTCCGTTGGGACAGGGCTATATAATGGCTACACCTTC
j_call: TRBJ1-4; clone_size: -; v_call: TRBV19; d_call: TRBD1; cdr3_aa: CATSWTGLNEKLFF; cdr3_nt: TGTGCCACTTCCTGGACAGGGTTAAATGAAAAACTGTTTTTT
j_call: TRBJ1-1; clone_size: -; v_call: TRBV19; d_call: TRBD1; cdr3_aa: CASSNQGARGTEAFF; cdr3_nt: TGTGCCAGTAGTAATCAGGGGGCGCGGGGCACTGAAGCTTTCTTT
j_call: TRBJ1-2; clone_size: -; v_call: TRBV19; d_call: -; cdr3_aa: CASMGAYGYTF; cdr3_nt: TGTGCCAGTATGGGGGCCTATGGCTACACCTTC
j_call: TRBJ2-1; clone_size: -; v_call: TRBV5-1; d_call: TRBD1; cdr3_aa: CASSLLTGASYNEQFF; cdr3_nt: TGCGCCAGCAGCTTGCTAACAGGGGCGTCCTACAATGAGCAGTTCTTC
j_call: TRBJ1-2; clone_size: -; v_call: TRBV10-3; d_call: TRBD1; cdr3_aa: CAISESGTGTIGYGYTF; cdr3_nt: TGTGCCATCAGTGAATCCGGGACAGGAACTATCGGCTATGGCTACACCTTC
j_call: TRBJ2-2; clone_size: -; v_call: TRBV19; d_call: -; cdr3_aa: CASSVQGTLELFF; cdr3_nt: TGTGCCAGTAGTGTCCAGGGGACCTTGGAGCTGTTTTTT
j_call: TRBJ2-2; clone_size: -; v_call: TRBV11-3; d_call: TRBD2; cdr3_aa: CASSPGTSGLNTGELFF; cdr3_nt: TGTGCCAGCAGCCCTGGGACTAGCGGGTTGAACACCGGGGAGCTGTTTTTT
j_call: TRBJ1-1; clone_size: -; v_call: TRBV3-1/TRBV3-2; d_call: TRBD1; cdr3_aa: CASSRQGEAFF; cdr3_nt: TGTGCCAGCAGTCGACAGGGCGAGGCTTTCTTT
j_call: TRBJ2-3; clone_size: -; v_call: TRBV30; d_call: TRBD2; cdr3_aa: CAWGLAAADTQYF; cdr3_nt: TGTGCCTGGGGACTAGCGGCTGCAGATACGCAGTATTTT
j_call: TRBJ2-3; clone_size: -; v_call: TRBV24-1; d_call: -; cdr3_aa: CATSDPRDSSDTQYF; cdr3_nt: TGTGCCACCAGTGATCCCCGGGACTCTTCGGATACGCAGTATTTT
j_call: TRBJ2-7; clone_size: few; v_call: TRBV15; d_call: -; cdr3_aa: CATSRDFYEQYF; cdr3_nt: TGTGCCACCAGCAGAGACTTTTACGAGCAGTACTTC
j_call: TRBJ2-1; clone_size: -; v_call: TRBV15; d_call: TRBD2; cdr3_aa: CATSASGNIYEQFF; cdr3_nt: TGTGCCACCAGCGCCAGCGGGAATATTTATGAGCAGTTCTTC
j_call: TRBJ2-1; clone_size: -; v_call: TRBV7-9; d_call: TRBD2; cdr3_aa: CASSPPPSGRGYNEQFF; cdr3_nt: TGTGCCAGCAGCCCCCCGCCTAGCGGGAGGGGGTACAATGAGCAGTTCTTC
j_call: TRBJ2-3; clone_size: -; v_call: TRBV25-1; d_call: TRBD2; cdr3_aa: CASSAGRADTQYF; cdr3_nt: TGTGCCAGCAGTGCAGGGAGGGCAGATACGCAGTATTTT
j_call: TRBJ2-7; clone_size: few; v_call: TRBV6-5; d_call: -; cdr3_aa: CASTHNSGYEQYF; cdr3_nt: TGTGCCAGCACCCACAATTCGGGCTACGAGCAGTACTTC
j_call: TRBJ1-6; clone_size: -; v_call: TRBV28; d_call: -; cdr3_aa: CASQRDRSPLHF; cdr3_nt: TGTGCCAGCCAGAGGGATAGGTCACCCCTCCACTTT
j_call: TRBJ1-6; clone_size: -; v_call: TRBV5-4; d_call: -; cdr3_aa: CASSLGSAGQDSPLHF; cdr3_nt: TGTGCCAGCAGCTTGGGATCCGCGGGGCAGGATTCACCCCTCCACTTT
j_call: TRBJ2-1; clone_size: -; v_call: TRBV6-2/TRBV6-3; d_call: -; cdr3_aa: CASSLRTEYEQFF; cdr3_nt: TGTGCCAGCAGCCTAAGGACAGAATATGAGCAGTTCTTC
j_call: TRBJ1-1; clone_size: -; v_call: TRBV2; d_call: -; cdr3_aa: CASGRGTTNTEAFF; cdr3_nt: TGTGCCAGCGGAAGGGGCACTACGAACACTGAAGCTTTCTTT
j_call: TRBJ1-4; clone_size: -; v_call: TRBV9; d_call: TRBD1; cdr3_aa: CASSVSPGTGQEKLFF; cdr3_nt: TGTGCCAGCAGCGTTTCACCCGGGACAGGTCAGGAAAAACTGTTTTTT
j_call: TRBJ1-6; clone_size: few; v_call: TRBV24-1; d_call: -; cdr3_aa: CATSDSGNSPLHF; cdr3_nt: TGTGCCACCAGTGATTCGGGTAATTCACCCCTCCACTTT
j_call: TRBJ2-4; clone_size: -; v_call: TRBV7-6; d_call: -; cdr3_aa: CATSPDRLGNIQYF; cdr3_nt: TGTGCCACATCCCCCGACAGGTTGGGAAACATTCAGTACTTC
j_call: TRBJ2-7; clone_size: -; v_call: TRBV28; d_call: TRBD1; cdr3_aa: CASSTPLPGQIYEQYF; cdr3_nt: TGTGCCAGCAGTACCCCTCTTCCGGGACAGATCTACGAGCAGTACTTC
j_call: TRBJ2-7; clone_size: -; v_call: TRBV28; d_call: -; cdr3_aa: CASSFVRQRPYEQYF; cdr3_nt: TGTGCCAGCAGTTTTGTCCGGCAGAGGCCCTACGAGCAGTACTTC
j_call: TRBJ2-3; clone_size: few; v_call: TRBV3-1/TRBV3-2; d_call: -; cdr3_aa: CASSQSSDTQYF; cdr3_nt: TGTGCCAGCAGCCAATCGTCAGATACGCAGTATTTT
j_call: TRBJ1-2; clone_size: -; v_call: TRBV18; d_call: -; cdr3_aa: CASSPRLEGNYGYTF; cdr3_nt: TGTGCCAGCTCACCGAGGTTAGAGGGTAACTATGGCTACACCTTC
j_call: TRBJ2-7; clone_size: -; v_call: TRBV6-5; d_call: TRBD2; cdr3_aa: CATQALAGAFEQYF; cdr3_nt: TGTGCCACGCAGGCCCTAGCGGGAGCTTTCGAGCAGTACTTC
j_call: TRBJ1-1; clone_size: -; v_call: TRBV3-1/TRBV3-2; d_call: -; cdr3_aa: CASSLGSGAFF; cdr3_nt: TGTGCCAGCAGCCTTGGTTCGGGGGCTTTCTTT
j_call: TRBJ2-2; clone_size: few; v_call: TRBV5-1; d_call: -; cdr3_aa: CASSGRDLLTGELFF; cdr3_nt: TGCGCCAGCAGCGGCCGGGATCTCCTCACCGGGGAGCTGTTTTTT
j_call: TRBJ2-7; clone_size: -; v_call: TRBV2; d_call: -; cdr3_aa: CASSEAGYEQYF; cdr3_nt: TGTGCCAGCAGTGAGGCAGGGTACGAGCAGTACTTC
j_call: TRBJ2-2; clone_size: -; v_call: TRBV15; d_call: TRBD2; cdr3_aa: CATSRVGTSGRVAGELFF; cdr3_nt: TGTGCCACCAGCAGAGTTGGGACTAGCGGGAGAGTGGCCGGGGAGCTGTTTTTT
j_call: TRBJ1-5; clone_size: once; v_call: TRBV10-3; d_call: TRBD1; cdr3_aa: CATAGQNSNQPQHF; cdr3_nt: TGTGCCACCGCGGGACAGAATAGCAATCAGCCCCAGCATTTT
j_call: TRBJ2-7; clone_size: once; v_call: TRBV13; d_call: -; cdr3_aa: CASSFRTPSLEQYF; cdr3_nt: TGTGCCAGCAGCTTCAGGACACCCTCTCTCGAGCAGTACTTC
j_call: TRBJ2-6; clone_size: -; v_call: TRBV21-1; d_call: -; cdr3_aa: CASSTRTGGEVGANVLTF; cdr3_nt: TGTGCCAGCAGCACTAGGACAGGGGGGGAGGTTGGGGCCAACGTCCTGACTTTC
j_call: TRBJ2-2; clone_size: -; v_call: TRBV5-8; d_call: -; cdr3_aa: CASSLDQVTGELFF; cdr3_nt: TGTGCCAGCAGCTTGGACCAGGTCACCGGGGAGCTGTTTTTT
j_call: TRBJ2-7; clone_size: -; v_call: TRBV2; d_call: TRBD2; cdr3_aa: CASGRLAGAYEQYF; cdr3_nt: TGTGCCAGCGGAAGACTAGCGGGGGCCTACGAGCAGTACTTC
j_call: TRBJ2-7; clone_size: -; v_call: TRBV7-8; d_call: TRBD2; cdr3_aa: CASSSLADPSYEQYF; cdr3_nt: TGTGCCAGCAGCTCGCTAGCGGACCCCTCCTACGAGCAGTACTTC
j_call: TRBJ2-1; clone_size: -; v_call: TRBV18; d_call: TRBD2; cdr3_aa: CASSSSSGSLYNEQFF; cdr3_nt: TGTGCCAGCTCATCTTCTAGCGGGAGTCTCTACAATGAGCAGTTCTTC
j_call: TRBJ1-3; clone_size: once; v_call: TRBV9; d_call: TRBD1; cdr3_aa: CASSPEGTGFSGNTIYF; cdr3_nt: TGTGCCAGCAGTCCGGAAGGGACAGGATTCTCTGGAAACACCATATATTTT
j_call: TRBJ2-7; clone_size: -; v_call: TRBV28; d_call: -; cdr3_aa: CASSFSRGRDEQYF; cdr3_nt: TGTGCCAGCAGTTTCTCCAGGGGACGGGACGAGCAGTACTTC
j_call: TRBJ2-3; clone_size: -; v_call: TRBV5-1; d_call: -; cdr3_aa: CASRSSGTDTQYF; cdr3_nt: TGCGCCAGCAGATCCTCGGGCACAGATACGCAGTATTTT
j_call: TRBJ2-5; clone_size: once; v_call: TRBV5-8; d_call: -; cdr3_aa: CASSSLGSGVRETQYF; cdr3_nt: TGTGCCAGCAGCTCGCTGGGCTCGGGAGTCCGGGAGACCCAGTACTTC
j_call: TRBJ2-1; clone_size: -; v_call: TRBV28; d_call: TRBD1; cdr3_aa: CASSLFGQGNNEQFF; cdr3_nt: TGTGCCAGCAGTTTATTCGGACAGGGCAACAATGAGCAGTTCTTC